Presented here are 7 T cell receptor beta chains from one specimen sequenced in a study of beta chain features in type 1 diabetes. No antigen has been identified for these receptors. The entirety of the isolated RNA underwent reverse transcription, so expressed TCRB transcripts were sequenced. Method: immunoSEQ multiplex PCR; TCRdb's copy keeps in-frame clones and lacks some. In the table there are tens of thousands of clones, approximately 69% of which are singletons. Study results and limitations: Patients with Type 1 diabetes showed moderately but significantly shorter TCRB CDR3s in all four CD4+ subsets.

Sequencing was performed on Tregs from blood. Receptors were obtained from a man younger than 35 with type 1 diabetes.

The CDR3 region has the DNA TGCGCCAGCAGCTTTCTCATAGCGGGAAGCACAGATACGCAGTATTTT. This gives the protein CASSFLIAGSTDTQYF. The rearrangement joins TRBV5-1 to TRBJ2-3; 8 nucleotides align to TRBD2. The CDR3 loop spans 16 amino acids. Trimming took 2 bases from V and 0 from J; bases not matched to a gene: 5. Per germline, CDR1 SGHRS and CDR2 YFSETQ.

J is TRBJ2-3 and V is TRBV10-3, with 11 bases identical to TRBD1. Germline V gene lookup returns CDR1 ENHRY and CDR2 SYGVKD. After removal of 4 bases from V and 8 bases from J, the junction contained 8 bases not matched to a gene. This CDR3 is 15 amino acids long. Here the CDR3 reads CAISGTGTGGGTQYF. CDR3 sequence (DNA): TGTGCCATCAGTGGAACCGGGACAGGGGGAGGTACGCAGTATTTT.

The chain is built from TRBV9 and TRBJ1-1; possibly TRBD1 for D (6 bases). The germline gives CDR1 SGDLS, CDR2 YYNGEE. The V and J ends lost 4 bases and 2 bases respectively, with 15 bases between them. This CDR3 comprises 15 residues. CDR3 amino acids: CASSRHPGTNTEAFF. CDR3 DNA: TGTGCCAGCAGCAGACATCCCGGGACAAACACTGAAGCTTTCTTT.

The chain carries TRBV2 and TRBJ2-1; 13 nucleotides match TRBD2. Germline CDR1 reads SNHLY; CDR2 reads FYNNEI. J gave up 5 bases and V 6 bases, and 4 bases lay outside the gene matches. CDR3 length: 15 residues. For the CDR3, the DNA is TGTGCCAGCAGGGCCGGGACTAGCGGGGACAATGAGCAGTTCTTC. The encoded protein is CASRAGTSGDNEQFF.

This rearrangement joins TRBV5-1 to TRBJ2-1; a weak D match, TRBD2 (6 bases). The CDR3 covers 14 residues. The V gene lost 0 bases and the J gene lost 7 bases, with 11 bases spanning the gap. The germline V gene has CDR1 SGHRS and CDR2 YFSETQ. The CDR3 DNA sequence: TGCGCCAGCAGCTTGGTCGCAGGGAGGAATGAGCAGTTCTTC. Translated, it gives CASSLVAGRNEQFF.

The chain links TRBV6-5 to TRBJ1-2; D possibly corresponds to TRBD1 (6 bases). The CDR3 sequence is 13 residues long. Germline CDR1 and CDR2: MNHEY and SVGAGI. Trimming shortened V by 5 bases and J by 6 bases, and 13 bases separated the two germline ends. The CDR3 is CASSAQGGNGYTF. The CDR3 DNA follows: TGTGCCAGCAGTGCACAGGGCGGTAATGGCTACACCTTC.

The CDR3 here is CASSPMNTEAFF. DNA of the CDR3: TGTGCCAGCAGCCCCATGAACACTGAAGCTTTCTTT. This sequence joins TRBV28 and TRBJ1-1; D is ambiguous. The CDR3 sequence is 12 residues long. Trimming stripped 6 bases from V and 0 bases from J, with 5 bases between. Germline V CDR1 and CDR2: MDHEN, SYDVKM. Variable domain in full (rest from reference TRBV28 and TRBJ1-1): DVKVTQSSRYLVKRTGEKVFLECVQDMDHENMFWYRQDPGLGLRLIYFSYDVKMKEKGDIPEGYSVSREKKERFSLILESASTNQTSMYLCASSPMNTEAFFGQGTRLTVV.